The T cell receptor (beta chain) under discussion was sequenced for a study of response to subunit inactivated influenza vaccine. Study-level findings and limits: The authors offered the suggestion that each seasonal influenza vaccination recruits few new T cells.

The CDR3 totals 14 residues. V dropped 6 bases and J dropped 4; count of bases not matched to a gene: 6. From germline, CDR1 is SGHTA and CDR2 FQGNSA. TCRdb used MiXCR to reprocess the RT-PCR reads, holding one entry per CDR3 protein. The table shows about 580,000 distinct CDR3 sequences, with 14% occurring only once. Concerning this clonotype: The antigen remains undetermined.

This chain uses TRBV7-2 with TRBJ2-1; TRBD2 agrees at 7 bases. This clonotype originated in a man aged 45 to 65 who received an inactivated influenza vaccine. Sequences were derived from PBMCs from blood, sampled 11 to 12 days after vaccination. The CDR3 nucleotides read TGTGCCAGCAGACCCGGGGGGAGTTACAATGAGCAGTTCTTC. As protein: CASRPGGSYNEQFF.